The 18 T cell receptor beta chains below come from one sample, sequenced in a study of TET2 disruption in CD19-targeted CAR T cells. Only in-frame clones appear in the TCRdb table, and some are missing; sequencing was by immunoSEQ multiplex PCR. The sample data list 25,000 to 30,000 clones. No antigen has been identified for these receptors. The treatment was: autologous CTL019 cells: CD19 CAR with 4-1BB and CD3 zeta domains. Sequencing was performed on CD8- CAR+ T cells sorted from cultured blood T cells, taken for CD19 CAR T cell therapy. Subset given: CD8-negative CAR-positive T cells from the infusion product. Source of these receptors: a man between 65 and 85 years old with chronic lymphocytic leukemia.

About this clone itself: The read falls 3 residues short of the CDR3 end, and the missing part is taken from the germline J gene. The V gene is TRBV5-1, the J gene TRBJ2-3, with a possible D match to TRBD1 (6 bases). From germline, CDR1 is SGHRS and CDR2 YFSETQ. The CDR3 totals 14 residues. V was pared by 2 bases and J by 5 bases, with 12 bases between. The CDR3 bases that were read are TGCGCCAGCAGCTTACAGGGAGCCAAAGATACG. Its translation: CASSLQGAKDT. The entire CDR3 reads CASSLQGAKDTQYF.

As concerns this clone: The observed sequence ends 3 residues before the CDR3 terminus, with the missing tail filled in from the germline J gene. The gene calls are TRBV7-3 and TRBJ1-2; D might be TRBD1 (6 bases). The CDR3 is 13 amino acids. The germline V gene has CDR1 SGHTA and CDR2 FQGTGA. CDR3 DNA, as far as it was read: TGTGCCAGCAGCCCAGGACAGAACTACGAC. Protein: CASSPGQNYD. The whole CDR3 protein is CASSPGQNYDYTF.

Comments on this clone: The read finishes 3 residues shy of the CDR3 end, and the germline J gene is used to complete it. The chain is built from TRBV19 and TRBJ1-1, with 11 bases aligning to TRBD1. The CDR3 loop spans 15 amino acids. From germline, CDR1 is LNHDA and CDR2 SQIVND (reference sequence). CDR3 residues: CASVGQGAEDYGAFF. The CDR3 DNA, read in part, is TGTGCCAGCGTTGGACAGGGGGCAGAAGACTATGGC.

As to this clone: The read falls 3 residues short of the CDR3 end, and the missing part is taken from the germline J gene. This chain joins TRBV14 and TRBJ1-2; TRBD1 might be the D (6 bases). V lost 1 base, J lost 4 bases, and 10 bases lay in between. This CDR3 region has 14 residues. Germline assignment: CDR1 SGHDN and CDR2 FVKESK. This CDR3 is CASSQAGESYGYTF. CDR3 bases read: TGTGCCAGCAGCCAAGCAGGGGAGTCCTATGGC.

On this clone itself: The read stops 3 residues short of the end of the CDR3; the missing end is completed from the germline J gene. The V and J genes are TRBV10-3 and TRBJ2-4; 8 nucleotides align to TRBD1. There are 17 residues in the CDR3. CDR1 and CDR2 from the germline V gene are ENHRY and SYGVKD. The CDR3 bases that were read are TGTGCCATCGGAACCGGTGAGACGGGACAGGTTCAAGAGACT. This sequence encodes CAIGTGETGQVQET. In full, the CDR3 is CAIGTGETGQVQETQYF.

A word on this clone: Coverage ceases 3 residues before the CDR3 finishes, and the germline J gene fills in the end. The chain recombines TRBV14 with TRBJ1-5; 9 bases are a match to TRBD1. Germline trimming cut 4 bases from V and 7 bases from J; bases unmatched to any gene: 5. CDR1 SGHDN and CDR2 FVKESK come from the germline V gene. The CDR3 consists of 14 residues. The CDR3 loop is CASSPGQGNQPQHF. The CDR3 bases that were read are TGTGCCAGCAGCCCCGGACAGGGGAACCAGCCC.

Concerning this clone itself: Coverage ceases 3 residues before the CDR3 finishes, and the germline J gene fills in the end. This sequence joins TRBV20-1 and TRBJ2-1; D possibly corresponds to TRBD1 (5 bases). Germline V gene lookup returns CDR1 DFQATT and CDR2 SNEGSKA (reference sequence). The V end lost 0 bases, the J end lost 7 bases, and 13 bases lay between the germline ends. The CDR3 has 14 residues. The CDR3 bases that were read are TGCAGTGCTAGAGATGGGGCCGTGAAAAATGAG. It specifies CSARDGAVKNE. The entire CDR3 is CSARDGAVKNEQFF.

The CDR3 is CSARADEQFF. The CDR3 DNA, read in part, is TGCAGTGCTAGGGCCGATGAG. The chain links TRBV20-1 to TRBJ2-1; D remains ambiguous. Read sequence stops 3 residues before the CDR3 end, and the germline J gene provides the missing end. Germline V gene sequence: CDR1 DFQATT, CDR2 SNEGSKA (reference sequence). Trimming removed 3 bases at V and 8 bases at J, with 5 bases between. This CDR3 spans 10 amino acids.

For this clone: The read ends 3 residues before the CDR3 terminus; that terminus is restored from the germline J gene. This chain joins TRBV7-2 and TRBJ2-7; 7 bases match TRBD1. Germline values: CDR1 SGHTA, CDR2 FQGNSA. This CDR3 has 15 amino acids. V lost 6 bases, J lost 1 base, and 9 bases stayed unmatched. The CDR3 DNA, read in part, is TGTGCCAGCAGTTCTCTCACAGGGGCGTCCTACGAG. Translated, it gives CASSSLTGASYE. The CDR3, in full, reads CASSSLTGASYEQYF.

On this clone itself: Coverage ceases 3 residues before the CDR3 finishes, and the germline J gene fills in the end. This sequence joins TRBV7-3 and TRBJ1-2; TRBD1 matches 11 bases. The CDR3 runs 14 residues. CDR1 is SGHTA, CDR2 FQGTGA, per germline. The CDR3 sequence is CASSAGTGGDTYTF. The CDR3 bases that were read are TGTGCCAGCAGCGCTGGGACAGGGGGAGATACC. The full variable domain, completed using reference TRBV7-3 and TRBJ1-2, is GAGVSQTPSNKVTEKGKYVELRCDPISGHTALYWYRQSLGQGPEFLIYFQGTGAADDSGLPNDRFFAVRPEGSVSTLKIQRTERGDSAVYLCASSAGTGGDTYTFGSGTRLTVV.

As to this clone: The read halts 3 residues ahead of the CDR3 end, with the missing end drawn from the germline J gene. The rearrangement joins TRBV5-1 to TRBJ2-2; 8 nucleotides line up with TRBD1. The CDR3 is 16 amino acids. Germline values: CDR1 SGHRS, CDR2 YFSETQ. J was trimmed by 7 bases and V by 3 bases; bases with no gene match: 11. This CDR3 reads CASSSIPQGASGELFF. Incomplete CDR3 DNA: TGCGCCAGCAGCTCGATACCTCAGGGGGCGAGCGGGGAG.

Details on this clone: The read gets to within 3 residues of the CDR3 end, and the germline J gene fills in the rest. The chain couples TRBV20-1 to TRBJ1-2; no firm D call. The CDR3 spans 12 residues. Germline V gene data show CDR1 as DFQATT and CDR2 as SNEGSKA (reference sequence). V was cut by 3 bases and J by 4 bases, with 9 bases left in between. The covered CDR3 bases are TGCAGTGCTAGGCTAGGTTCCTATGGC. Translating it yields CSARLGSYG. The full CDR3 reads CSARLGSYGYTF.

About this clone: The read ends 3 residues shy of where the CDR3 ends; the end is completed using the germline J gene. This chain connects TRBV7-2 to TRBJ2-7; D ambiguous. CDR1 and CDR2 from the germline V gene are SGHTA and FQGNSA. V was cut by 4 bases and J by 1 base, with 5 bases left in between. This CDR3 region has 12 residues. CDR3 DNA, as far as it was read: TGTGCCAGCAGCTCCACATCCTACGAG. Translated, it gives CASSSTSYE. In full, the CDR3 reads CASSSTSYEQYF. The entire variable domain, with the rest obtained from reference TRBV7-2 and TRBJ2-7, is as follows: GAGVSQSPSNKVTEKGKDVELRCDPISGHTALYWYRQSLGQGLEFLIYFQGNSAPDKSGLPSDRFSAERTGGSVSTLTIQRTQQEDSAVYLCASSSTSYEQYFGPGTRLTVT.

The sequenced part of the CDR3 DNA is TGCAGTGCTAGAGACCCAGCCGGGACAGGGGAATTGGAGACC. It encodes CSARDPAGTGELET. The whole CDR3 sequence is CSARDPAGTGELETQYF. The V gene is TRBV20-1, the J gene TRBJ2-5, with 10 bases that match TRBD1. The CDR3 end lies 3 residues beyond the end of the read and is filled in from the germline J gene. This CDR3 region has 17 residues. The germline V gene has CDR1 DFQATT and CDR2 SNEGSKA (reference sequence). The V and J ends lost 0 bases and 5 bases, in that order; junction bases with no gene match: 12.

This clone is labeled medium-sized based on frequency. The read finishes 3 residues shy of the CDR3 end, and the germline J gene is used to complete it. The chain carries TRBV19 and TRBJ1-6; 11 nucleotides match TRBD1. CDR1 and CDR2 (germline): LNHDA, SQIVND (reference sequence). This CDR3 region has 13 residues. Trimming removed 10 bases from V and 7 bases from J; junction bases left unmatched: 3. This CDR3 is CATGTGGNSPLHF. The CDR3 DNA, read in part, is TGTGCCACCGGGACAGGGGGGAATTCACCC. The full variable domain, its missing parts supplied by reference TRBV19 and TRBJ1-6, is DGGITQSPKYLFRKEGQNVTLSCEQNLNHDAMYWYRQDPGQGLRLIYYSQIVNDFQKGDIAEGYSVSREKKESFPLTVTSAQKNPTAFYLCATGTGGNSPLHFGNGTRLTVT.

Comment on this clone: The observed sequence ends 3 residues before the CDR3 terminus, with the missing tail filled in from the germline J gene. The chain links TRBV6-2 or TRBV6-3 to TRBJ2-4; D may be TRBD2 (6 bases). CDR1 is MNHEY, CDR2 SVGEGT, per germline. The CDR3 consists of 12 residues. The sequenced part of the CDR3 DNA is TGTGCCAGCACCTATATGGAGGGTGGT. This encodes CASTYMEGG. The CDR3 as a whole reads CASTYMEGGQYF.

As to this clone: The read ends 3 residues before the CDR3 terminus; that terminus is restored from the germline J gene. The chain employs TRBV3-1 (or the pseudogene TRBV3-2) and TRBJ1-1; D remains ambiguous. Germline V CDR1 and CDR2: LGHDT, YNNKEL (reference sequence). The CDR3 spans 15 residues. Trimming cost V 1 base and J 5 bases, with 14 bases left between them. The CDR3 here is CASSQAAGSGTEAFF. The sequenced CDR3 bases are TGTGCCAGCAGCCAAGCGGCGGGGTCGGGAACTGAA.

Notes on this clone: The read ends 3 residues shy of where the CDR3 ends; the end is completed using the germline J gene. This chain links TRBV11-2 with TRBJ1-2; D call uncertain. V was cut by 1 base and J by 7 bases, with 7 bases left in between. Germline V CDR1 and CDR2: SGHAT, FQNNGV. The CDR3 is 12 residues long. CDR3 sequence: CASSLGTSGYTF. The sequenced part of the CDR3 DNA is TGTGCCAGCAGCTTAGGAACTTCTGGC.